These T cell receptor beta chains were read from a single sample in a study of cytomegalovirus exposure and HLA in healthy donors. This table comes from immunoSEQ multiplex PCR, and its TCRdb copy is limited to in-frame clones, with some not included. The sample shows 93,000 or so clones, more than 75% of them seen only once. The specimen was PBMCs. These receptors came from a woman aged 18-29 years in good health and CMV-seropositive. Both conserved end residues are part of each CDR3. A D gene is named only where the DNA matches it firmly. Not every row has a clone size; where given, it reads once, few, many or a size class.

>.|TRBV5-1|.|TRBJ2-1
CASSLHPGGRNNEQFF
TGCGCCAGCAGCTTGCATCCCGGGGGACGTAACAATGAGCAGTTCTTC
>.|TRBV2|.|TRBJ1-2
CASRGGRGYYGYTF
TGTGCCAGCAGAGGAGGGCGGGGTTACTATGGCTACACCTTC
>few|TRBV19|.|TRBJ2-6
CASSIVGVSGANVLTF
TGTGCCAGTAGTATAGTGGGAGTCTCTGGGGCCAACGTCCTGACTTTC
>.|TRBV4-1|TRBD2|TRBJ2-3
CASSQGPSGGAPDTQYF
TGCGCCAGCAGCCAAGGTCCTAGCGGGGGGGCACCAGATACGCAGTATTTT
>.|TRBV10-3|.|TRBJ2-7
CAISPGSLVQGSYEQYF
TGTGCCATCTCACCCGGGAGTCTGGTACAGGGGAGCTACGAGCAGTACTTC
>few|TRBV19|TRBD1|TRBJ1-5
CASRPHQGQRGHQPQHF
TGTGCCAGTAGGCCACACCAGGGACAGAGGGGACATCAGCCCCAGCATTTT
>.|TRBV5-1|.|TRBJ2-1
CASSFQTSSYNEQFF
TGCGCCAGCAGCTTCCAAACAAGCTCCTACAATGAGCAGTTCTTC
>.|TRBV7-9|TRBD2|TRBJ2-1
CASSFPAGDSEQFF
TGTGCCAGCAGCTTCCCAGCGGGAGATAGTGAGCAGTTCTTC
>once|TRBV5-1|TRBD2|TRBJ2-1
CASSRTGTSGNNEQFF
TGCGCCAGCAGCAGAACCGGGACTAGCGGCAACAATGAGCAGTTCTTC
>.|TRBV6-1|.|TRBJ1-2
CASSEAASGRSYTF
TGTGCCAGCAGTGAAGCAGCCAGCGGGAGGAGCTACACCTTC
>.|TRBV7-9|.|TRBJ1-3
CASSLDSRTGNTIYF
TGTGCCAGCAGCTTAGACAGTCGGACTGGAAACACCATATATTTT